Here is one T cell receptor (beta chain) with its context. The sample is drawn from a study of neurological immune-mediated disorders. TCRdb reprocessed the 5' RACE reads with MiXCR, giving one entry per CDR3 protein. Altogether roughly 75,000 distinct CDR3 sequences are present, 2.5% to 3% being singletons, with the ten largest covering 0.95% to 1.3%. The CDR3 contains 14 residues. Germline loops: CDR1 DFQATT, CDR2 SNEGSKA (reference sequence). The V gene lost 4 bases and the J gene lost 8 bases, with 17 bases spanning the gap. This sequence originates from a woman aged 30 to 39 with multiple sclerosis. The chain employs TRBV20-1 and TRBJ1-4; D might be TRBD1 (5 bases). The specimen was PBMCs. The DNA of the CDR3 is TGCAGTGCTACCCCGGGACGACTGGAAGAAAAACTGTTTTTT. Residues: CSATPGRLEEKLFF.